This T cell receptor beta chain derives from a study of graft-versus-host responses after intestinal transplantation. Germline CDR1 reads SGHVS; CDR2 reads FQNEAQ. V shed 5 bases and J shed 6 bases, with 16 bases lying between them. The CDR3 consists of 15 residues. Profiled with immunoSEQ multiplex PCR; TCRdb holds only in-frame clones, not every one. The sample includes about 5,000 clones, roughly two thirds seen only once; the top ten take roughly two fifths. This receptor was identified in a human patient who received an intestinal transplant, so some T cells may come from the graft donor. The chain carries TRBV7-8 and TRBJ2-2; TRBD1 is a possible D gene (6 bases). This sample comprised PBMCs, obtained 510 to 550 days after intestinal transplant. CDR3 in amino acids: CASSRRQVLAGELFF. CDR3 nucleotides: TGTGCCAGCAGCAGAAGACAGGTCTTGGCCGGGGAGCTGTTTTTT.